This T cell receptor (beta chain) was sequenced for a study of T cell repertoires in cytomegalovirus infection. TCRdb reanalysed the reads using MiXCR and keeps one entry per CDR3 protein. The sample lists 560,000 or so distinct CDR3 sequences, more than 15% occurring once. Looked up from germline, CDR1 is KGHDR and CDR2 is SFDVKD. The V and J ends lost 3 bases and 4 bases, in that order; junction bases with no gene match: 2. The CDR3 is 14 amino acids. This clonotype was recorded many times. J is TRBJ2-1 and V is TRBV24-1; TRBD2 agrees at 7 bases. The receptor was isolated from a human donor in good health (CMV status not recorded). Some clones in this sample may be carry-over from other donors' samples. Sequencing used CD8+ T cells from PBMCs. CDR3 DNA sequence: TGTGCCACCAGTGATCCCGGGGGGTACAATGAGCAGTTCTTC. Amino acid sequence: CATSDPGGYNEQFF.